This T cell receptor (beta chain) is from a study of cytomegalovirus exposure and HLA in healthy donors. Study observations and caveats: For presence/absence analyses, sequencing depth was assumed to be roughly uniform across donors.

With 60 Vbeta and 13 Jbeta primers, the PCR was carried out. Repertoires were generated with immunoSEQ multiplex PCR, while TCRdb's copy carries only in-frame clones and drops some. In the table there are some 220,000 clones, more than 60% of which are singletons. Germline V CDR1 and CDR2: MDHEN, SYDVKM. V shed 6 bases and J 0 bases; nucleotides not matched to a gene: 3. The CDR3 spans 14 residues. In the case of this clone: No antigen is known for it.

The sequence derives from a woman aged 55-70 years in good health and CMV-seropositive. Specimen: PBMCs. This chain links TRBV28 with TRBJ2-7; 9 bases fit TRBD1. The CDR3 reads CASRVTGGSYEQYF. For the CDR3, the DNA is TGTGCCAGCAGGGTGACAGGGGGCTCCTACGAGCAGTACTTC.